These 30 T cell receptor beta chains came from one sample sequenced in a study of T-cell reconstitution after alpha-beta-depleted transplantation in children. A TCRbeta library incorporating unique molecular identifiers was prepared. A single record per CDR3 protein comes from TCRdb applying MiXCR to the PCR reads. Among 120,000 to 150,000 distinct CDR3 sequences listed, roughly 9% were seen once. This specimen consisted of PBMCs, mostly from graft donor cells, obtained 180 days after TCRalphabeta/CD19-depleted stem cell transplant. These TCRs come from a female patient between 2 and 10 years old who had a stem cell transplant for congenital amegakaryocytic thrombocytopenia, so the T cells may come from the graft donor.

The DNA for the CDR3 is TGTGCCAGCAGCTCAAGTTGGGGGCGCCTGAACACTGAAGCTTTCTTT. Amino acid sequence: CASSSSWGRLNTEAFF. The chain uses TRBV7-2 and TRBJ1-1; D might be TRBD1 (6 bases). Germline CDR1 SGHTA, CDR2 FQGNSA. The CDR3 is made up of 16 amino acids. Trimming left V 4 bases short and J 0 bases short, with 15 bases between.

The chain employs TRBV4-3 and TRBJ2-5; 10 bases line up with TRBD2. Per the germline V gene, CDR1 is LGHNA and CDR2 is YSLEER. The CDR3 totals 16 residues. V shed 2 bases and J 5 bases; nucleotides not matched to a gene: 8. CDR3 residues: CASSQSGRAQGETQYF. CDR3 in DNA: TGCGCCAGCAGCCAAAGCGGGAGGGCGCAAGGGGAGACCCAGTACTTC.

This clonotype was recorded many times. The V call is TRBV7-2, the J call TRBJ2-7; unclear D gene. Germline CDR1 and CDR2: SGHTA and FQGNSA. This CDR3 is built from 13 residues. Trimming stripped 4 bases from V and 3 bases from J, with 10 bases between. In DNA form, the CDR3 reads TGTGCCAGCAGCTCCGGGTCGTTCTACGAGCAGTACTTC. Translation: CASSSGSFYEQYF. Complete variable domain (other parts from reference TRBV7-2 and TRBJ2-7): GAGVSQSPSNKVTEKGKDVELRCDPISGHTALYWYRQSLGQGLEFLIYFQGNSAPDKSGLPSDRFSAERTGGSVSTLTIQRTQQEDSAVYLCASSSGSFYEQYFGPGTRLTVT.

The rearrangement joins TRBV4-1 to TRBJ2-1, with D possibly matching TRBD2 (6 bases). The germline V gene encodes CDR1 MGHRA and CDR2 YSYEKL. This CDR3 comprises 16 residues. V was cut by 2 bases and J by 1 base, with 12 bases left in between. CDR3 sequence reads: CASSQRDFYSYNEQFF. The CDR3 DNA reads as TGCGCCAGCAGCCAACGGGACTTCTATTCCTACAATGAGCAGTTCTTC.

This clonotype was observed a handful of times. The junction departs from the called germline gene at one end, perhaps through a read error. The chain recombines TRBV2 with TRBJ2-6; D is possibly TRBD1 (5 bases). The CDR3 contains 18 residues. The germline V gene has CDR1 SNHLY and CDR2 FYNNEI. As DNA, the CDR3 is TGTACCAGCAGTTACGGCGAAGACAGTCTCTCTGGGGCCAACGTCCTGACTTTC. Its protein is CTSSYGEDSLSGANVLTF.

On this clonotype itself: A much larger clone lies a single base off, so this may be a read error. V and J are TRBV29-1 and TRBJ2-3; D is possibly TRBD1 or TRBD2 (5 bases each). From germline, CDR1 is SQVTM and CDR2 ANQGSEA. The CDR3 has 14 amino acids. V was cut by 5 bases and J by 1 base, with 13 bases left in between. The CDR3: CSVQLGEGTDTQYF. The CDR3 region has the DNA TGCAGCGTTCAACTAGGGGAAGGCACAGATACGCAGTATTTT.

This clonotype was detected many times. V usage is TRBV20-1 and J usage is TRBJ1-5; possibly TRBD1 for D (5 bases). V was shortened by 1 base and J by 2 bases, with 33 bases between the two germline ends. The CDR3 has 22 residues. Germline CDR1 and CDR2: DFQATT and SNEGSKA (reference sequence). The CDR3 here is CSARANWYDLAGSRVGNQPQHF. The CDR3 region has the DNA TGCAGTGCTAGAGCTAATTGGTACGACCTAGCAGGGAGTAGGGTGGGCAATCAGCCCCAGCATTTT.

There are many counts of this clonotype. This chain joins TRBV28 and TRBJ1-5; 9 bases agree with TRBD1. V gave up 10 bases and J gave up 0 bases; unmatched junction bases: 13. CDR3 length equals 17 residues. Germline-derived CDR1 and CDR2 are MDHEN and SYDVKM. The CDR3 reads CATDRGQGPYSNQPQHF. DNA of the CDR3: TGTGCCACCGACCGGGGACAGGGCCCTTATAGCAATCAGCCCCAGCATTTT.

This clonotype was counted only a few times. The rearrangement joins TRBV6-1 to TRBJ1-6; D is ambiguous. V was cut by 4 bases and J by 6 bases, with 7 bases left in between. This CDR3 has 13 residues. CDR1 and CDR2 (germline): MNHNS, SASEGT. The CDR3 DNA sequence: TGTGCCAGCAGTGTTGGGGTTAATTCACCCCTCCACTTT. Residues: CASSVGVNSPLHF.

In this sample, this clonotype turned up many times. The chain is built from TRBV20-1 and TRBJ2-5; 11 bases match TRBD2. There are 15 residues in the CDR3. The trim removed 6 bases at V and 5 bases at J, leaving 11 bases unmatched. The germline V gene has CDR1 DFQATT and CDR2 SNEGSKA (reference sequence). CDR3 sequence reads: CSAPIAGGPGETQYF. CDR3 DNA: TGCAGTGCCCCCATAGCGGGAGGGCCAGGGGAGACCCAGTACTTC.

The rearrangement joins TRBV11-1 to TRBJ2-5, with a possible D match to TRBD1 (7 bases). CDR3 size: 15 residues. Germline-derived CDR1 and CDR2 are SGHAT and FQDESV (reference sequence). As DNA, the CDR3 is TGTTCGACCGCTCCGGAGGGGACAGCACAAGAGACCCAGTACTTC. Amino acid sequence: CSTAPEGTAQETQYF. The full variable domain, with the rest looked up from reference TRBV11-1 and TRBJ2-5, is EAEVAQSPRYKITEKSQAVAFWCDPISGHATLYWYRQILGQGPELLVQFQDESVVDDSQLPKDRFSAERLKGVDSTLKIQPAELGDSAMYLCSTAPEGTAQETQYFGPGTRLLVL.

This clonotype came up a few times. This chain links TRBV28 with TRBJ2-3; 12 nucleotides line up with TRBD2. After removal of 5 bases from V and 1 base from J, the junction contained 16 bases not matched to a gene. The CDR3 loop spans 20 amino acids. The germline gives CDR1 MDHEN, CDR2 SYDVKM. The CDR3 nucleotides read TGTGCCAGCAGTCCGGCCGGGACTAGCGGGTACCCCGGGGGCACAGATACGCAGTATTTT. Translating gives CASSPAGTSGYPGGTDTQYF.

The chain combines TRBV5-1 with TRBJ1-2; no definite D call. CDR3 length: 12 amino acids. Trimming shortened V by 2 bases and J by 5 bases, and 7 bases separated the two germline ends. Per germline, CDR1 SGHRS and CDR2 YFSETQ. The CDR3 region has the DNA TGCGCCAGCAGCTTAGCCCATTATGGCTACACCTTC. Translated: CASSLAHYGYTF.

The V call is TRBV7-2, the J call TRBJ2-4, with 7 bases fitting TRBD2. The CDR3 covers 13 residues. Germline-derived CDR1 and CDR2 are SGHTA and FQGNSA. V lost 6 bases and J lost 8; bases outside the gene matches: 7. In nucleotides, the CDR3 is TGTGCCAGCAGGGGGACTATTCAACACATTCAGTACTTC. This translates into CASRGTIQHIQYF.

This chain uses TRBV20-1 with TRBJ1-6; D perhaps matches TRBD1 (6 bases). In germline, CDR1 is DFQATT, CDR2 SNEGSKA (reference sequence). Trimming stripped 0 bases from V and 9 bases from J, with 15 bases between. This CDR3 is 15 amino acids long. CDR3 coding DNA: TGCAGTGCTAGAGATAAGGGGGGAAGAGGTTCACCCCTCCACTTT. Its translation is CSARDKGGRGSPLHF.

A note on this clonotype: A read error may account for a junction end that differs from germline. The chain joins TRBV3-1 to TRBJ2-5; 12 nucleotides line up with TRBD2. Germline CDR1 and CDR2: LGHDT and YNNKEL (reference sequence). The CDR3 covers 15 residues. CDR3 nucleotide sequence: TGTGCCTGCAGCCAAAGGACTAGCGGGAAAGAGACCCAGTACTTC. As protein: CACSQRTSGKETQYF.

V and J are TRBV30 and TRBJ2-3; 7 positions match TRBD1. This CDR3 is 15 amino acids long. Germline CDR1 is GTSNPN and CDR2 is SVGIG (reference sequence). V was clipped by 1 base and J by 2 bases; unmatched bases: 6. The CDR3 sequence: CAWSDVGQPTDTQYF. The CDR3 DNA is TGTGCCTGGAGTGACGTGGGACAGCCCACAGATACGCAGTATTTT.

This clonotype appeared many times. The CDR3 sequence is CASSQATTSGSYEQYF. The DNA of the CDR3 is TGTGCCAGCAGCCAGGCCACGACTAGCGGCTCCTACGAGCAGTACTTC. The V and J genes are TRBV4-2 and TRBJ2-7, with 9 positions matching TRBD2. CDR1 and CDR2 from the germline V gene are LGHNA and YNFKEQ. The V and J ends lost 3 bases and 0 bases, in that order; junction bases with no gene match: 6. This CDR3 region has 16 residues.

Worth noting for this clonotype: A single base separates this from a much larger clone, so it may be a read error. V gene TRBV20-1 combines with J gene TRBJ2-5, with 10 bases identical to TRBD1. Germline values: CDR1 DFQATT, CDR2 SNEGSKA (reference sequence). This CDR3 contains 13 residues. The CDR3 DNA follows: TGCAGTGCTCTGACAGGGGGCGAAGAGACCCTGTACTTC. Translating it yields CSALTGGEETLYF.

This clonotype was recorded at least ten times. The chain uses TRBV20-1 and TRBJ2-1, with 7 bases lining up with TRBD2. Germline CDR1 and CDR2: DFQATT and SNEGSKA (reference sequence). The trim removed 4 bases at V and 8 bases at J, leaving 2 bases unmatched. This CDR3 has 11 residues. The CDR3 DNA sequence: TGCAGTGCTATAGCGGGCGATGAGCAGTTCTTC. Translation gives CSAIAGDEQFF.

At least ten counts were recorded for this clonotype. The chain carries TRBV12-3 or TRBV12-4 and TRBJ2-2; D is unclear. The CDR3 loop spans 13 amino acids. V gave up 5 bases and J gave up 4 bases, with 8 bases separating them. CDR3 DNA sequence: TGTGCCAGCAGTCCCATATCCACCGGGGAGCTGTTTTTT. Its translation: CASSPISTGELFF.

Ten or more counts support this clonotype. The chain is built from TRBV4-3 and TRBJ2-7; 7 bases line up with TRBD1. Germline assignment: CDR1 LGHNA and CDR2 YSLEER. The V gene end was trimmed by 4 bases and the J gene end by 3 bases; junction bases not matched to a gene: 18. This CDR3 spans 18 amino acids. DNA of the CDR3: TGCGCCAGCAGCCCTTCTGGCCCGAGGGGACAGTTCTACTACGAGCAGTACTTC. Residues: CASSPSGPRGQFYYEQYF.

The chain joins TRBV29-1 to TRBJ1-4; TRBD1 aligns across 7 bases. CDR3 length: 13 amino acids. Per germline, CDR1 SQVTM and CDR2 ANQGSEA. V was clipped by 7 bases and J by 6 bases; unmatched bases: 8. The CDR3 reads CSEERGQYEKLFF. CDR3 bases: TGCAGCGAGGAACGGGGACAGTATGAAAAACTGTTTTTT. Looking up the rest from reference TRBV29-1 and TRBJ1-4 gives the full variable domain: SAVISQKPSRDICQRGTSLTIQCQVDSQVTMMFWYRQQPGQSLTLIATANQGSEATYESGFVIDKFPISRPNLTFSTLTVSNMSPEDSSIYLCSEERGQYEKLFFGSGTQLSVL.

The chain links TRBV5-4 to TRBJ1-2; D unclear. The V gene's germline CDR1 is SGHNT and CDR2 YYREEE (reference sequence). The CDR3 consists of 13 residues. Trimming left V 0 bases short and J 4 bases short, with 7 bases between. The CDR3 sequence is CASSLGVLYGYTF. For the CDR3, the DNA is TGTGCCAGCAGCTTGGGGGTCCTCTATGGCTACACCTTC.

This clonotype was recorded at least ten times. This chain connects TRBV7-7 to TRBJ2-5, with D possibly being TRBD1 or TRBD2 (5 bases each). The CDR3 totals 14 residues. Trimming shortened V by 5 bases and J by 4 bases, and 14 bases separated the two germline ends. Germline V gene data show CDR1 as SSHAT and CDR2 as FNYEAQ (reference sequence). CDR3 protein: CASSKTGQGETQYF. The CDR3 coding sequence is TGTGCCAGCAGCAAAACGGGGCAAGGAGAGACCCAGTACTTC.

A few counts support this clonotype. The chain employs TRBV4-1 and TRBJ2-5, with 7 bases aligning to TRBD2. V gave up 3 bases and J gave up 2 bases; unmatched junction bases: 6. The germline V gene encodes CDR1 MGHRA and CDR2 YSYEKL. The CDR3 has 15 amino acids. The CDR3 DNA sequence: TGCGCCAGCAGCCACATTGGGGGGGGTCAAGAGACCCAGTACTTC. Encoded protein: CASSHIGGGQETQYF.

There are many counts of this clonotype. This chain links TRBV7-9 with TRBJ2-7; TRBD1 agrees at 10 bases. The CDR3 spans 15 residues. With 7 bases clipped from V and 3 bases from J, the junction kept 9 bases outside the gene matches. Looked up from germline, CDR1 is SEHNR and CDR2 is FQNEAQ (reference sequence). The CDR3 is CASTQSGTGDYEQYF. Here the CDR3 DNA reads TGTGCCAGCACTCAATCCGGGACAGGGGACTACGAGCAGTACTTC.

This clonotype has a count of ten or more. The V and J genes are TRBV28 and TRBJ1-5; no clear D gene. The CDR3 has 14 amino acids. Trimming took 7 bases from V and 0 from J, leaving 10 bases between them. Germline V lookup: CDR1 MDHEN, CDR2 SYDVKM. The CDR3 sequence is CASTITDSNQPQHF. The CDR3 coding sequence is TGTGCCAGCACCATCACAGATAGCAATCAGCCCCAGCATTTT.

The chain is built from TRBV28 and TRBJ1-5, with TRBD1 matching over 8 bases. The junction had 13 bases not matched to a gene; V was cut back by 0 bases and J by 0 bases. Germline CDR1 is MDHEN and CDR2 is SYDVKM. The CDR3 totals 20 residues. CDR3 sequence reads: CASSLWGGGTGDNSNQPQHF. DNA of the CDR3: TGTGCCAGCAGTTTATGGGGCGGGGGGACAGGAGATAATAGCAATCAGCCCCAGCATTTT.

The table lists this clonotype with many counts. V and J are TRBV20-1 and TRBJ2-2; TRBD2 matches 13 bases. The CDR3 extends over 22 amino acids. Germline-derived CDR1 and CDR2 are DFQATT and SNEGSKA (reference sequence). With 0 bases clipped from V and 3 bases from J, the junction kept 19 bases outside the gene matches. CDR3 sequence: CSARDLLGSHRLAGGHTGELFF. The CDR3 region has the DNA TGCAGTGCTAGAGATCTCCTGGGCAGCCATAGACTAGCGGGGGGTCACACCGGGGAGCTGTTTTTT.